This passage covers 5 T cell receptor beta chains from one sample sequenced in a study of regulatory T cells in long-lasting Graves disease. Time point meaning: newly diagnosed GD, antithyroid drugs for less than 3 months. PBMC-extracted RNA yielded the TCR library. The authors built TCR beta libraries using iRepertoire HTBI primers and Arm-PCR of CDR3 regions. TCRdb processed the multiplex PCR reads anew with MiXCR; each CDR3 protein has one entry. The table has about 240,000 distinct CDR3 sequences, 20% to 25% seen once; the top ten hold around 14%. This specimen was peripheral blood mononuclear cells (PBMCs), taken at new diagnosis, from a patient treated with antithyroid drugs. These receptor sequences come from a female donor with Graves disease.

The DNA for the CDR3 is TGTGCCACCAGCAGAGATACGGGACAGGGCGGCTATGGCTACACCTTC. Its translation is CATSRDTGQGGYGYTF. The V and J genes are TRBV15 and TRBJ1-2, with TRBD1 matching 9 bases. Losses at the gene ends were 0 bases for V and 4 bases for J; bases not matched to a gene: 6. This CDR3 contains 16 residues. The germline V gene has CDR1 LNHNV and CDR2 YYDKDF (reference sequence).

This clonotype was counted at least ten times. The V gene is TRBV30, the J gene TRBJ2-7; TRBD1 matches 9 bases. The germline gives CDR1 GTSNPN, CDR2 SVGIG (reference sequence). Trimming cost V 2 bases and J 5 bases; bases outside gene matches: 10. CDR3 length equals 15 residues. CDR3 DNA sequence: TGTGCCTGGAGTAAGACCGGGACAGGGAGCAACGAGCAGTACTTC. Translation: CAWSKTGTGSNEQYF.

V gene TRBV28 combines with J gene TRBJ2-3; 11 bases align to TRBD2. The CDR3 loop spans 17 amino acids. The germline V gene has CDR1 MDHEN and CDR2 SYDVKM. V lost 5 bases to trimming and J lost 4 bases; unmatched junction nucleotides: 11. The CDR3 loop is CASSASLAGDHADTQYF. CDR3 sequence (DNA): TGTGCCAGCAGTGCCTCACTAGCGGGAGACCACGCAGATACGCAGTATTTT.

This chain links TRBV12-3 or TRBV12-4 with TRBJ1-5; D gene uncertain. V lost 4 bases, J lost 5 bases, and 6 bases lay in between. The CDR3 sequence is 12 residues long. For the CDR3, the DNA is TGTGCCAGCAGTTCTTTGGATCAGCCCCAGCATTTT. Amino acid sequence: CASSSLDQPQHF.

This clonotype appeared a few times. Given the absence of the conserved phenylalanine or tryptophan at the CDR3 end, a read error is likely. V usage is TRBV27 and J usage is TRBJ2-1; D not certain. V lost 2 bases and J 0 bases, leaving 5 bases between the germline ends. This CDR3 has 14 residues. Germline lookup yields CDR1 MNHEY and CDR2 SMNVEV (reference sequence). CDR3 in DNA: TGTGCCAGCAGTTTACTAGTCTCCTACAATGAGCAGTTCTCC. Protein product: CASSLLVSYNEQFS.